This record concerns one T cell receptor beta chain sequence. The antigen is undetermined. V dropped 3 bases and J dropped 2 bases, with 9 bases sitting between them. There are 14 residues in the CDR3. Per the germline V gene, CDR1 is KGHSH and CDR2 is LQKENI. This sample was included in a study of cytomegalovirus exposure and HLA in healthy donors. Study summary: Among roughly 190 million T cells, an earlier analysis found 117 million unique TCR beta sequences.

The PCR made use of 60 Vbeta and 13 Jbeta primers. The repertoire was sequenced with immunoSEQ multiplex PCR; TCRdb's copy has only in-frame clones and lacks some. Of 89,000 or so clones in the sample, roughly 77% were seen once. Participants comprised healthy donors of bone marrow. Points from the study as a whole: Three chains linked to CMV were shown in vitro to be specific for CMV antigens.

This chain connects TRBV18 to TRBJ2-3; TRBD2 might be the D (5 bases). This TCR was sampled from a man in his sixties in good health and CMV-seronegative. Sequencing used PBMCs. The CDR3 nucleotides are TGTGCCAGCTCACCTTCGGGGATCACAGATACGCAGTATTTT. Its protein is CASSPSGITDTQYF.